This is a list of T cell receptor beta chains from one sample in a study of response to subunit inactivated influenza vaccine. TCRdb used MiXCR to reprocess the RT-PCR reads, holding one entry per CDR3 protein. The sample yields about 500,000 distinct CDR3 sequences, approximately 15% seen once. The sequences come from CD4+ T cells sorted from PBMCs, collected less than 30 months after vaccination. These receptors originate from a man aged 45-69 years who received an inactivated influenza vaccine. Both conserved end residues are part of each CDR3. The D gene is left open where the match is weak. Clone size is shown for a subset of rows, as once, few, many or a class of expanded clone.

TRBD1,TRBV11-2,few,TRBJ1-6,CASSSMYDPGQTYNSPLHF,TGTGCCAGCAGCTCGATGTACGATCCGGGACAGACTTATAATTCACCCCTCCACTTT
TRBD1,TRBV20-1,few,TRBJ2-3,CSASSRTGYTQYF,TGCAGTGCTAGTTCCCGGACAGGGTACACGCAGTATTTT
TRBD1,TRBV2,NA,TRBJ2-4,CASRGGTGNIQYF,TGTGCCAGCAGGGGCGGGACAGGAAACATTCAGTACTTC
NA,TRBV16,few,TRBJ1-1,CASSQSYRDTEAFF,TGTGCCAGCAGCCAATCCTACAGGGACACTGAAGCTTTCTTT
NA,TRBV7-2,NA,TRBJ2-1,CASSLVQGRNEQFF,TGTGCCAGCAGCTTAGTACAGGGAAGAAATGAGCAGTTCTTC
NA,TRBV20-1,many,TRBJ2-3,CSARGGTTSTDTQYF,TGCAGTGCTAGAGGGGGGACCACAAGCACAGATACGCAGTATTTT
NA,TRBV7-9,NA,TRBJ2-7,CASSPRGASYEQYF,TGTGCCAGCAGCCCCAGGGGTGCTTCCTACGAGCAGTACTTC
TRBD2,TRBV7-9,NA,TRBJ2-3,CASRQAGGPKDTQYF,TGTGCCAGCAGACAAGCGGGGGGGCCAAAGGATACGCAGTATTTT
NA,TRBV5-1,NA,TRBJ2-2,CASSQVAGINTGELFF,TGCGCCAGCAGCCAGGTGGCAGGGATTAACACCGGGGAGCTGTTTTTT
NA,TRBV12-3/TRBV12-4,few,TRBJ1-2,CASAVRESGYTF,TGTGCCAGCGCGGTCAGGGAAAGTGGCTACACCTTC
NA,TRBV7-2,NA,TRBJ1-5,CASSFGGRYSNQPQHF,TGTGCCAGCAGCTTTGGGGGCCGGTATAGCAATCAGCCCCAGCATTTT
NA,TRBV5-5,few,TRBJ1-4,CASSLNVAMGNEKLFF,TGTGCCAGCAGCTTGAATGTGGCTATGGGTAATGAAAAACTGTTTTTT
NA,TRBV12-3/TRBV12-4,NA,TRBJ1-4,CASSSRQVEGEKLFF,TGTGCCAGCAGTTCCCGACAGGTCGAGGGCGAAAAACTGTTTTTT
TRBD1,TRBV29-1,NA,TRBJ2-1,CSVHSPGQGGDEQFF,TGCAGCGTCCATTCCCCGGGACAGGGTGGGGATGAGCAGTTCTTC
TRBD2,TRBV11-3,NA,TRBJ2-3,CASSSSGGSTDTQYF,TGTGCCAGCAGCTCTAGCGGGGGAAGCACAGATACGCAGTATTTT
NA,TRBV20-1,few,TRBJ2-7,CSARLGTKGEQYF,TGCAGTGCTCGACTCGGGACCAAGGGGGAGCAGTACTTC
NA,TRBV20-1,NA,TRBJ2-3,CSVQGGTDTQYF,TGCAGTGTTCAAGGGGGCACAGATACGCAGTATTTT
NA,TRBV7-8,few,TRBJ2-3,CASSLAFGGPTDTQYF,TGTGCCAGCAGCTTAGCGTTCGGGGGACCCACAGATACGCAGTATTTT
NA,TRBV6-5,NA,TRBJ2-3,CASSSVGDTQYF,TGTGCCAGCAGCTCAGTGGGAGATACGCAGTATTTT
TRBD2,TRBV12-3/TRBV12-4,many,TRBJ2-7,CASSPRGAYEQYF,TGTGCCAGCAGTCCACGGGGGGCCTACGAGCAGTACTTC
NA,TRBV6-5,NA,TRBJ2-1,CASSYIQGGAEQFF,TGTGCCAGCAGTTACATACAGGGTGGGGCTGAGCAGTTCTTC
NA,TRBV6-6,NA,TRBJ1-2,CATLDRVYGYTF,TGTGCCACCCTTGACAGAGTCTATGGCTACACCTTC
NA,TRBV12-3/TRBV12-4,few,TRBJ1-5,CASSLGPTVNQPQHF,TGTGCCAGCAGTTTAGGGCCGACAGTCAATCAGCCCCAGCATTTT
NA,TRBV18,many,TRBJ1-1,CASSPPGATEAFF,TGTGCCAGCTCACCACCGGGGGCCACTGAAGCTTTCTTT
NA,TRBV20-1,few,TRBJ2-2,CSASPRTPGRMFF,TGCAGTGCTTCCCCCAGGACCCCCGGTAGGATGTTTTTT
NA,TRBV20-1,NA,TRBJ1-2,CSATRVQRVLGYTF,TGCAGTGCTACCAGAGTCCAAAGGGTATTGGGCTACACCTTC